The sequence of this T cell receptor beta chain was determined in a study of shared clonotypes between healthy human individuals. In the study overall: The cohort comprised a couple of women and a few men. Their ages spanned 18 to 49 years. Each donor's CD8 memory used one plate, CD8 naive two, each CD4 subset three.

Study outcomes and limitations: Researchers found naive subsets generally carried larger estimated richness than memory subsets.

On this clone: Its antigen is currently unknown.

The test was conducted at deep level. Assay used: immunoSEQ multiplex PCR; TCRdb lists only in-frame clones, some missing. The sample has around 990,000 clones; about 80% are singletons. The specimen sequenced was memory CD4+ T cells from PBMCs. Stated subset: CD45RA-negative fraction. This TCR came from a man between 18 and 29 years old in good health. Some clones in this sample may be carry-over from other donors' samples.

CDR3 amino acids: CASRREGEKLFF. CDR3 in DNA: TGTGCCAGCAGGCGTGAGGGTGAAAAACTGTTTTTT. J is TRBJ1-4 and V is TRBV2; no clear D gene. Germline V gives CDR1 SNHLY, CDR2 FYNNEI. The CDR3 contains 12 residues. V was pared by 6 bases and J by 7 bases, with 9 bases between. Complete variable domain (other parts from reference TRBV2 and TRBJ1-4): EPEVTQTPSHQVTQMGQEVILRCVPISNHLYFYWYRQILGQKVEFLVSFYNNEISEKSEIFDDQFSVERPDGSNFTLKIRSTKLEDSAMYFCASRREGEKLFFGSGTQLSVL.